This T cell receptor beta chain derives from a study of regulatory T cells in long-lasting Graves disease. Arm-PCR of CDR3 regions with iRepertoire HTBI primers generated TCR beta libraries. As originally analysed: Samples jointly harbored 55 to 75 TRBV and 15 or so TRBJ segments. TCRdb passed the multiplex PCR reads through MiXCR, listing each CDR3 protein once. The V and J calls follow TCRdb's processing rather than the paper's. This repertoire shows approximately 400,000 distinct CDR3 sequences, around 21% found once; its top ten account for 20%. V lost 4 bases and J lost 3; bases outside the gene matches: 3. CDR3 length equals 14 residues. Germline loops: CDR1 MDHEN, CDR2 SYDVKM. Study-level results: Favored gene segments in persistent disease were TRBV28, TRBJ1-2 and TRBJ2-5. With a few thousand shared public clonotypes, persistent patients exceeded new patients, who shared about a thousand.

Ten or more counts support this clonotype. Its antigen remains unknown. Time point: persistent/refractory GD, antithyroid drugs over 5 years with positive TRAb. The authors made the TCR library using RNA they extracted from PBMCs. Patients hailed from an endocrinology department in Xi'an, China. The source is a female donor with Graves disease. The chain employs TRBV28 and TRBJ1-1, with 9 bases matching TRBD1. The sample in question was peripheral blood mononuclear cells (PBMCs), obtained when the disease was refractory, from a patient treated with antithyroid drugs. The CDR3 loop reads CASSWTGADTEAFF. CDR3 DNA: TGTGCCAGCAGTTGGACAGGGGCGGACACTGAAGCTTTCTTT.